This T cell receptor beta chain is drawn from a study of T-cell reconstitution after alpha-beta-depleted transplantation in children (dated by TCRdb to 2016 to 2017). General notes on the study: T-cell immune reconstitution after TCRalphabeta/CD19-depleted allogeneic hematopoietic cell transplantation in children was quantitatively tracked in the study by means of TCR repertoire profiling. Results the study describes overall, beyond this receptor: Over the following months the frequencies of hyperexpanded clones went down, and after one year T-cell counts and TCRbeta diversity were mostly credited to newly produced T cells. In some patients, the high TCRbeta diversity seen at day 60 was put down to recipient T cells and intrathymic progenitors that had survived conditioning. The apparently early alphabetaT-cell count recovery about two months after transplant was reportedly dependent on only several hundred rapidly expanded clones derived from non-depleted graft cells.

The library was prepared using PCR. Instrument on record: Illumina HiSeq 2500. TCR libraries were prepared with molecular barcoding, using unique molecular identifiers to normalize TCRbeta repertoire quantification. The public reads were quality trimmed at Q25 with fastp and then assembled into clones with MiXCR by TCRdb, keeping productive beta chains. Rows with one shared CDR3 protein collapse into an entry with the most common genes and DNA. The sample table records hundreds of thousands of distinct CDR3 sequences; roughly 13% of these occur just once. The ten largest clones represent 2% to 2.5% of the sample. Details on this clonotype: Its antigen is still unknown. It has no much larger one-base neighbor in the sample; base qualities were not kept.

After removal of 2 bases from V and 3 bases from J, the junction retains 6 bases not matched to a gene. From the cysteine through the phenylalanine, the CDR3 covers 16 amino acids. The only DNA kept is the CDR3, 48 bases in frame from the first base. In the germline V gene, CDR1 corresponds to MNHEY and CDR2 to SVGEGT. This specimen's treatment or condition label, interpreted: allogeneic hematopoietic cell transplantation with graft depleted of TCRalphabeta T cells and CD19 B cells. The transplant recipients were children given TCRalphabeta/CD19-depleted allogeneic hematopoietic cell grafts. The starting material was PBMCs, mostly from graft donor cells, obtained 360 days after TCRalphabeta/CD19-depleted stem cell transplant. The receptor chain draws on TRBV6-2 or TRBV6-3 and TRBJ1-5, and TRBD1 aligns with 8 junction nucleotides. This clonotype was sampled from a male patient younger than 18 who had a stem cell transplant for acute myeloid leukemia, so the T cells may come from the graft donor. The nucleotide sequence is TGTGCCAGCAGTTACGCGACAGGGGTCCTCAATCAGCCCCAGCATTTT. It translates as CASSYATGVLNQPQHF.